This T cell receptor (beta chain) was observed in a study of blood T cell repertoires in COVID-19. Study context: Specimens from acute and convalescent COVID-19 originated in the United States, Italy and Spain.

CDR3 length: 18 amino acids. Between the trimmed V and J ends, which lost 6 bases and 0 bases, there was a span of 21 bases. Germline CDR1 LNHDA, CDR2 SQIVND (reference sequence). In the source study's methods: Estimates of nucleated cell counts were drawn from the amplification of reference gene primers. Data came from immunoSEQ multiplex PCR; TCRdb stores just in-frame clones and leaves some out. That table is the source of V, J and clone size, and D and trimming were worked out from the DNA. The sample yields about 160,000 clones, about 80% seen once. The source is a man between 60 and 70 years old with acute or convalescent COVID-19. The sample was peripheral blood. The V and J genes are TRBV19 and TRBJ2-1; D may be TRBD2 (5 bases). CDR3 in DNA: TGTGCCAGTAGCCATGCCGCAGAGGGCCCCAGCTCCTACAATGAGCAGTTCTTC. It translates to CASSHAAEGPSSYNEQFF.